Presented here are 13 T cell receptor beta chains from one specimen sequenced in a study of breast tumors, draining lymph nodes, adjacent tissues. The lymph nodes were axillary draining lymph nodes from breast cancer patients. Each CDR3 protein is one row after TCRdb ran MiXCR on the multiplex PCR reads. The sample contains some 230,000 distinct CDR3 sequences, around 34% of which appear only once. Sequenced input: axillary lymph node tissue. The receptors were sampled from a female donor with breast cancer. Some clones in this sample may be carry-over from other donors' samples.

This clonotype was picked up many times. This chain uses TRBV20-1 with TRBJ2-3; 12 positions match TRBD2. Per the germline V gene, CDR1 is DFQATT and CDR2 is SNEGSKA (reference sequence). CDR3 length: 15 amino acids. With 0 bases clipped from V and 4 bases from J, the junction kept 2 bases outside the gene matches. This chain's CDR3 is CSARERTSGADTQYF. As DNA, the CDR3 is TGCAGTGCTAGAGAAAGGACTAGCGGGGCAGATACGCAGTATTTT.

This clonotype has ten or more counts. V and J are TRBV19 and TRBJ2-2; a weak D match, TRBD1 (6 bases). Germline CDR1 LNHDA, CDR2 SQIVND (reference sequence). This CDR3 region has 14 residues. The V and J ends lost 10 bases and 7 bases respectively, with 19 bases between them. Here the CDR3 reads CATTQGLRDGELFF. The CDR3 DNA sequence: TGTGCCACCACCCAGGGGCTTCGGGACGGGGAGCTGTTTTTT.

As to this clonotype: It may be a read error: a sequence one base away is much more abundant. The chain carries TRBV6-1 and TRBJ2-7, with 8 bases identical to TRBD2. From germline, CDR1 is MNHNS and CDR2 SASEGT. The CDR3 is 15 amino acids. The CDR3 loop reads CASSLASGHSYERYF. Written as DNA, the CDR3 is TGTGCCAGCAGTCTCGCTAGCGGGCACTCCTACGAGCGGTACTTC.

This clonotype has more than one count but fewer than ten. J is TRBJ2-1 and V is TRBV12-3 or TRBV12-4; tentatively, D is TRBD2 (5 bases). This CDR3 has 14 residues. Trimming removed 6 bases at V and 4 bases at J, with 13 bases between. CDR3: CASSPMRGYNEQFF. CDR3 DNA: TGTGCCAGCAGCCCTATGCGAGGGTACAATGAGCAGTTCTTC.

This clonotype was detected ten times or more. The rearrangement links TRBV20-1 to TRBJ1-5; TRBD1 matches at 9 bases. Unmatched junction bases numbered 3, after V lost 5 bases and J lost 4 bases. The CDR3 spans 13 residues. Germline V gives CDR1 DFQATT, CDR2 SNEGSKA (reference sequence). The CDR3 DNA reads TGCAGTGCTCCACAGGGGGCAAATCAGCCCCAGCATTTT. This codes for CSAPQGANQPQHF.

The table lists this clonotype with many counts. The genes are TRBV15 and TRBJ2-7, with D possibly being TRBD1 (5 bases). From germline, CDR1 is LNHNV and CDR2 YYDKDF (reference sequence). V lost 5 bases and J lost 3, with 14 bases in between. The CDR3 totals 14 residues. The CDR3 spells CATSVGREHYEQYF. In nucleotides, the CDR3 is TGTGCCACCAGCGTGGGCAGGGAACACTACGAGCAGTACTTC.

This clonotype was seen many times. V gene TRBV7-8 combines with J gene TRBJ1-4, with a tentative D call TRBD1 (6 bases). In germline, CDR1 is SGHVS, CDR2 FQNEAQ. V dropped 1 base and J dropped 5 bases, with 11 bases sitting between them. The CDR3 spans 15 residues. CDR3 nucleotides: TGTGCCAGCAGCTTAGAGTGGACAGACAATGAAAAACTGTTTTTT. Protein: CASSLEWTDNEKLFF. Combining the CDR3 with reference TRBV7-8 and TRBJ1-4 gives the whole variable domain GAGVSQSPRYKVAKRGQDVALRCDPISGHVSLFWYQQALGQGPEFLTYFQNEAQLDKSGLPSDRFFAERPEGSVSTLKIQRTQQEDSAVYLCASSLEWTDNEKLFFGSGTQLSVL.

This clonotype was observed a handful of times. The CDR3 region has the DNA TGTGCCAGCAGTCCTCCGTCGACGGGTTCCTACGAGCAGTACTTC. Protein: CASSPPSTGSYEQYF. The gene calls are TRBV6-5 and TRBJ2-7; D unresolved. Trimming left V 5 bases short and J 1 base short, with 15 bases between. The germline V gene has CDR1 MNHEY and CDR2 SVGAGI. CDR3 size: 15 residues.

The J gene is TRBJ2-1, the V gene TRBV18; the D is unclear. The germline CDR1 and CDR2 sequences are KGHSH and LQKENI. Trimming stripped 1 base from V and 5 bases from J, with 9 bases between. CDR3 length equals 14 residues. CDR3 coding DNA: TGTGCCAGCTCACCACGCTACGGAGACAATGAGCAGTTCTTC. Translation: CASSPRYGDNEQFF.

At least ten counts were recorded for this clonotype. This chain uses TRBV5-6 with TRBJ2-5; TRBD1 aligns across 7 bases. V dropped 4 bases and J dropped 5; count of bases not matched to a gene: 8. The CDR3 spans 14 residues. The germline V gene has CDR1 SGHDT and CDR2 YYEEEE. DNA for the CDR3: TGTGCCAGCAGCGCAACAGGGGCCTTGGAGACCCAGTACTTC. Residues: CASSATGALETQYF. Full variable domain (outside the CDR3, taken from reference TRBV5-6 and TRBJ2-5): DAGVTQSPTHLIKTRGQQVTLRCSPKSGHDTVSWYQQALGQGPQFIFQYYEEEERQRGNFPDRFSGHQFPNYSSELNVNALLLGDSALYLCASSATGALETQYFGPGTRLLVL.

This clonotype has at least ten counts. This chain links TRBV19 with TRBJ2-3, with TRBD2 identical over 9 bases. J was trimmed by 5 bases and V by 4 bases; bases with no gene match: 4. Germline assignment: CDR1 LNHDA and CDR2 SQIVND (reference sequence). CDR3 length: 14 amino acids. In DNA form, the CDR3 reads TGTGCCAGTAGTACCCAACTAGCGGGAGATACGCAGTATTTT. Protein product: CASSTQLAGDTQYF.

To note about this clonotype: This could be a read error, since a much larger clone is one nucleotide away. Because it lacks the conserved phenylalanine or tryptophan at the end, this CDR3 is likely a read error. J is TRBJ2-3 and V is TRBV19, with TRBD2 matching over 11 bases. After removal of 3 bases from V and 2 bases from J, the junction contained 7 bases not matched to a gene. Looked up from germline, CDR1 is LNHDA and CDR2 is SQIVND (reference sequence). The CDR3 is 17 residues long. CDR3 bases: TGTGCCAGTAGTATGGGCGCTAGCGGGAGGTCCACAGATACGCAGTATCTT. Amino acids: CASSMGASGRSTDTQYL.

The CDR3, as DNA: TGTGCCAGCAGCTTCTTCGGTTCCGGGAGGACGAACACCGGGGAGCTGTTTTTT. Its protein is CASSFFGSGRTNTGELFF. V gene TRBV11-2 combines with J gene TRBJ2-2, with 7 bases lining up with TRBD2. CDR3 length equals 18 residues. Germline values: CDR1 SGHAT, CDR2 FQNNGV. V was clipped by 3 bases and J by 0 bases; unmatched bases: 10.